This TCR beta chain stems from a study of Graves' ophthalmopathy and Graves' hyperthyroidism. The V end was cut by 0 bases, the J end by 4 bases, with 13 bases between. This CDR3 spans 14 amino acids. From germline, CDR1 is DFQATT and CDR2 SNEGSKA (reference sequence). Amplification of TCR beta CDR3 regions used RNA transcripts. Following a first-round RT-PCR that used HTBI primers, a second-round multiplex PCR was carried out. One entry per CDR3 protein, called by TCRdb with MiXCR from the multiplex PCR reads. The data contain about 640,000 distinct CDR3 sequences, 35% to 50% of them singletons. Sample: peripheral blood. The sequence derives from an adult man with Graves' ophthalmopathy. The chain combines TRBV20-1 with TRBJ2-7; tentatively, D is TRBD2 (6 bases). CDR3 nucleotide sequence: TGCAGTGCTAGAGATGGGGCGGCGGGATACGAGCAGTACGTC. Residues: CSARDGAAGYEQYV.